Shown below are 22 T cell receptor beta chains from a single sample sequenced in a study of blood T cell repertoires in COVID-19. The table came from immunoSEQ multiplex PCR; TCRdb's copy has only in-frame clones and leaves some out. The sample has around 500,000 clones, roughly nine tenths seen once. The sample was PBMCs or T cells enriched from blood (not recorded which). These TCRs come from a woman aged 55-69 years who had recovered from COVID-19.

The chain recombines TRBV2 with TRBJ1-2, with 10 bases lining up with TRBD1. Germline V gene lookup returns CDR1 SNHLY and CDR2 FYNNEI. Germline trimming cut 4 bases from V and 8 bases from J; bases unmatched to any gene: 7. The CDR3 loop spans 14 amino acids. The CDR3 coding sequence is TGTGCCAGCAGTGGAGACAGGGGGCAGAAGGGCTACACCTTC. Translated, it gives CASSGDRGQKGYTF.

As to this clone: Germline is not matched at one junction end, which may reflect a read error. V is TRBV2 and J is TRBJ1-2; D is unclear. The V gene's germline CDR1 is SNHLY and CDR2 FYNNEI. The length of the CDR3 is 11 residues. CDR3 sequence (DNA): TGTGCCAGCCTAGGTGTAGGACTGCCGTTCTTC. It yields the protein CASLGVGLPFF.

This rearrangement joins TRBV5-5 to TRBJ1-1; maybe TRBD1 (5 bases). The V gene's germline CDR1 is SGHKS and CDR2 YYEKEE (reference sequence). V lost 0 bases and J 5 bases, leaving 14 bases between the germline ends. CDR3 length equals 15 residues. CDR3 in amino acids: CASSLEQGSKTEAFF. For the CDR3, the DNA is TGTGCCAGCAGCTTGGAGCAGGGTAGTAAGACTGAAGCTTTCTTT.

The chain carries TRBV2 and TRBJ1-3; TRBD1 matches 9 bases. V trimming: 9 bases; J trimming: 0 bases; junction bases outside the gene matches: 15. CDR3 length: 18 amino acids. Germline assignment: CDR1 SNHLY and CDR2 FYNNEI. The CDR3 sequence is CARERRTGVAHSGNTIYF. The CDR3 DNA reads TGTGCCAGAGAACGAAGGACAGGGGTCGCTCACTCTGGAAACACCATATATTTT.

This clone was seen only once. The chain's CDR3 is CASRQQGANYGYTF. CDR3 nucleotides: TGTGCCAGCAGGCAACAGGGAGCTAACTATGGCTACACCTTC. The rearrangement uses TRBV6-5 and TRBJ1-2; a weak D match, TRBD1 (6 bases). Looked up from germline, CDR1 is MNHEY and CDR2 is SVGAGI. Trimming stripped 6 bases from V and 0 bases from J, with 11 bases between. The CDR3 loop spans 14 amino acids.

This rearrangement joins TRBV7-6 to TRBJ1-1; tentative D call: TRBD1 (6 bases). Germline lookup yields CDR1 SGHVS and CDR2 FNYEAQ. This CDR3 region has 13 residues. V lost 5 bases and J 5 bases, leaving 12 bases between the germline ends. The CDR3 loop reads CASSLSRGTEAFF. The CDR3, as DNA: TGTGCCAGCAGCCTATCGAGGGGGACTGAAGCTTTCTTT.

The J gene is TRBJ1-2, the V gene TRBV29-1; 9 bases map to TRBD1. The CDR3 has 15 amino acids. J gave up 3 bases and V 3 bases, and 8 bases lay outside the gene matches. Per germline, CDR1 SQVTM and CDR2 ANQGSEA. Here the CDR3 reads CSVEETGGWDYGYTF. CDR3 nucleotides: TGCAGCGTTGAGGAAACAGGGGGCTGGGACTATGGCTACACCTTC.

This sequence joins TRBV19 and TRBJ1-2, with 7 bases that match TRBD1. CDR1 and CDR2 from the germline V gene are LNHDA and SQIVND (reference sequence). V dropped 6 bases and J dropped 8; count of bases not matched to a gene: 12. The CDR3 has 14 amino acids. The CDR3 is CASSYRGGIRGYTF. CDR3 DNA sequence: TGTGCCAGTAGCTACAGGGGCGGAATTAGAGGCTACACCTTC.

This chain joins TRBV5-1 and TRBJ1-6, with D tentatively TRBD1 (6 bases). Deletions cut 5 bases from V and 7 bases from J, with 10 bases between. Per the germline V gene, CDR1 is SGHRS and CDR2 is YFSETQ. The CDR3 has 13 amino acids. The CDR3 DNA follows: TGCGCCAGCAGACAGGGCGAAAATTCACCCCTCCACTTT. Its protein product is CASRQGENSPLHF.

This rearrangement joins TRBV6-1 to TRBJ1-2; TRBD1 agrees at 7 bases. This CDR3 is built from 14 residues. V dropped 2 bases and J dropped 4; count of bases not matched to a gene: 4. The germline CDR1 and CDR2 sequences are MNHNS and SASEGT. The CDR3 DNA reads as TGTGCCAGCAGTGAAAGGGGACAGCTCTATGGCTACACCTTC. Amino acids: CASSERGQLYGYTF.

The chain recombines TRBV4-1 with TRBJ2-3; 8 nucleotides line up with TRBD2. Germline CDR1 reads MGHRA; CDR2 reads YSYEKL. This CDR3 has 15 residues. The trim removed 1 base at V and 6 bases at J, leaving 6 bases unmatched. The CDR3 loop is CASSQVAGGGDTQYF. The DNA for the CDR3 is TGCGCCAGCAGCCAAGTGGCGGGGGGTGGGGATACGCAGTATTTT.

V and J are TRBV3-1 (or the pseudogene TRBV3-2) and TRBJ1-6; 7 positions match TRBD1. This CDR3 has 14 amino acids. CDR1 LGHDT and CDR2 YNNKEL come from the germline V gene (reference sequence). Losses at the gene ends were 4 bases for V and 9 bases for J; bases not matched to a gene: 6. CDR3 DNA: TGTGCCAGCAGCCTCCAGGGGGAAGTTTCACCCCTCCACTTT. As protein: CASSLQGEVSPLHF.

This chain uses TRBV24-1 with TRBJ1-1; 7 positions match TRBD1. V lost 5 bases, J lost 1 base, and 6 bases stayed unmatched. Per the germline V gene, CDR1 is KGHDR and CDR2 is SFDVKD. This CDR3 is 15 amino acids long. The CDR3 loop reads CATSGKGGANTEAFF. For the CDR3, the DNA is TGTGCCACCAGTGGGAAAGGGGGCGCGAACACTGAAGCTTTCTTT.

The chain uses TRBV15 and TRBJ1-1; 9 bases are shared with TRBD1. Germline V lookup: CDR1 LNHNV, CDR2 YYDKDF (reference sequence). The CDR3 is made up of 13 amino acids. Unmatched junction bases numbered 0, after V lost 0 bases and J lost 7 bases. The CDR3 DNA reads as TGTGCCACCAGCAGAGAGGGACAGGGTGAAGCTTTCTTT. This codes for CATSREGQGEAFF.

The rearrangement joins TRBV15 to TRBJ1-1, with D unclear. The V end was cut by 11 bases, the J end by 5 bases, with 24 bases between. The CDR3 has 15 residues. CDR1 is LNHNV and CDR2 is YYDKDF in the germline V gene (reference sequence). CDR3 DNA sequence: TGTGCCGCCTCCTTATACGGCCCCCTAGAAACTGAAGCTTTCTTT. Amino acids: CAASLYGPLETEAFF.

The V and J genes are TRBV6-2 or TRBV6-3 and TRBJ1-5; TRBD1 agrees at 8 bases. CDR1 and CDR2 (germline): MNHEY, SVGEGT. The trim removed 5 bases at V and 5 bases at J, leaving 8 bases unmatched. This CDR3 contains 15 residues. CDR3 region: CASSPTGVQDQPQHF. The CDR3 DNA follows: TGTGCCAGCAGTCCGACAGGGGTACAGGATCAGCCCCAGCATTTT.

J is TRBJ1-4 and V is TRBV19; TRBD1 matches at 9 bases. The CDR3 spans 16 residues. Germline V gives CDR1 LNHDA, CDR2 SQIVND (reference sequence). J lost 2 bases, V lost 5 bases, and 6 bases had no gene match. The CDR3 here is CASSVGTGKTNEKLFF. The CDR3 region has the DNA TGTGCCAGTAGTGTCGGGACAGGGAAGACTAATGAAAAACTGTTTTTT.

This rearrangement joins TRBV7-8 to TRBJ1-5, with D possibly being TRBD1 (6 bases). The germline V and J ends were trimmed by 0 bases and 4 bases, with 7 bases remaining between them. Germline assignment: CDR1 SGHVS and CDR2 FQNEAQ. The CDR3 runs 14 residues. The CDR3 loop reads CASSLADSNQPQHF. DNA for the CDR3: TGTGCCAGCAGCTTAGCGGACAGTAATCAGCCCCAGCATTTT.

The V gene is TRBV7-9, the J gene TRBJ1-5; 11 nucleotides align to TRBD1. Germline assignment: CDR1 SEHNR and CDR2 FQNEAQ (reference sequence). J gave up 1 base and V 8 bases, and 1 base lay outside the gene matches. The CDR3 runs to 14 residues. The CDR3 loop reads CASGQGASNQPQHF. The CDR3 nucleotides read TGTGCCAGCGGACAGGGGGCGAGCAATCAGCCCCAGCATTTT. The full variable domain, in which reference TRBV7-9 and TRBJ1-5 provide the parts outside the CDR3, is DTGVSQNPRHKITKRGQNVTFRCDPISEHNRLYWYRQTLGQGPEFLTYFQNEAQLEKSRLLSDRFSAERPKGSFSTLEIQRTEQGDSAMYLCASGQGASNQPQHFGDGTRLSIL.

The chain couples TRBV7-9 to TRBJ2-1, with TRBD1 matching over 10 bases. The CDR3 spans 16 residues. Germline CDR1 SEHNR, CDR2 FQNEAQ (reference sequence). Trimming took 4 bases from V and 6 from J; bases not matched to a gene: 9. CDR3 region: CASSWYRDRGSNEQFF. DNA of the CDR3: TGTGCCAGCAGCTGGTACCGGGACAGGGGTTCCAATGAGCAGTTCTTC.

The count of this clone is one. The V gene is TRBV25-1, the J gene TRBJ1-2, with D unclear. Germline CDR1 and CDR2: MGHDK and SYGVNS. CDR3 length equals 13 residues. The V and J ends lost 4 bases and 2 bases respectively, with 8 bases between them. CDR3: CASSVLRNYGYTF. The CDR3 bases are TGTGCCAGCAGTGTTTTGCGGAACTATGGCTACACCTTC.

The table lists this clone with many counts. CDR3 residues: CASSQISSGGNVGELFF. The CDR3 nucleotides are TGTGCCAGCAGCCAAATCTCTAGCGGGGGGAACGTCGGGGAGCTGTTTTTT. The rearrangement joins TRBV4-2 to TRBJ2-2; 11 bases agree with TRBD2. Losses at the gene ends were 2 bases for V and 7 bases for J; bases not matched to a gene: 9. CDR1 is LGHNA, CDR2 YNFKEQ, per germline. This CDR3 comprises 17 residues.